One sample yielded the 15 T cell receptor beta chains listed below, sequenced in a study of tumor-infiltrating lymphocytes in primary liver carcinoma. RNA was extracted from whole blood without cell sorting, alongside germline DNA. The authors made TCR beta cDNA from about 500 ng total RNA with a constant-region primer. ARM-PCR was slightly modified, and three nested multiplex PCR rounds with it gave rise to the TCR beta libraries. In the first two PCR rounds, TRBV1-TRBV30 forward primers were paired with a C-beta reverse primer, and each round lasted approximately 9 cycles. TCRdb fed the multiplex PCR reads into MiXCR, producing one record per CDR3 protein. The sample lists 300,000 to 350,000 distinct CDR3 sequences, roughly two thirds occurring once. What was sequenced was peripheral blood. These receptors came from a man between 35 and 55 years old with primary liver carcinoma and hepatitis B virus infection.

A remark on this clonotype: Mismatch with germline at one junction end may stem from a read error. The chain has TRBV11-2 and TRBJ1-1; perhaps TRBD1 as D (6 bases). This CDR3 is 12 amino acids long. From germline, CDR1 is SGHAT and CDR2 FQNNGV. CDR3 residues: CASSERGNGAIF. Here the CDR3 DNA reads TGTGCCAGCAGCGAGAGGGGGAATGGAGCTATCTTT.

A note on this clonotype: Given a much more abundant clone one base away, this may be a read error. V gene TRBV6-5 combines with J gene TRBJ2-1; TRBD2 might be the D (5 bases). Germline CDR1 is MNHEY and CDR2 is SVGAGI. The CDR3 extends over 14 amino acids. The CDR3 protein is CACSSDFTYNEQFF. The CDR3 DNA is TGTGCCTGCAGTTCGGACTTTACCTACAATGAGCAGTTCTTC.

The chain recombines TRBV29-1 with TRBJ2-2; possible D gene TRBD1, 6 bases. The CDR3 sequence is 16 residues long. Per the germline V gene, CDR1 is SQVTM and CDR2 is ANQGSEA. With 5 bases removed from V and 1 base from J, the gap between germline ends came to 17 bases. The CDR3 nucleotides read TGCAGCGTTAGAGGGGGTGCTGGTTTGAACACCGGGGAGCTGTTTTTT. This translates into CSVRGGAGLNTGELFF.

Of note for this clonotype: Sequence at one end of the junction differs from germline and may be a read error. The J gene is TRBJ1-6, the V gene TRBV6-1; tentatively, D is TRBD1 (5 bases). The CDR3 runs to 14 residues. CDR1 MNHNS and CDR2 SASEGT come from the germline V gene. CDR3 sequence (DNA): TGTGCCAGCAGTGAACAGGGAAGGGATTCACACCTCCACTTT. This gives the protein CASSEQGRDSHLHF.

On this clonotype: At one boundary the junction diverges from the germline segment, which might be a read error. The chain joins TRBV11-2 to TRBJ2-7; D not resolved. The CDR3 is 16 amino acids. From germline, CDR1 is SGHAT and CDR2 FQNNGV. The CDR3 is CVSSLELQLKSFEQYF. CDR3 nucleotides: TGTGTCAGCAGCTTAGAATTGCAGCTTAAATCGTTCGAGCAGTACTTC.

Notes on this clonotype: This may come from a read error, since a much larger clone is one base off. V usage is TRBV6-2 or TRBV6-3 and J usage is TRBJ1-4; no clear D gene. CDR1 is MNHEY, CDR2 SVGEGT, per germline. Deletions cut 6 bases from V and 7 bases from J, with 18 bases between. The CDR3 totals 15 residues. CDR3 nucleotides: TGTGCCAGCAGCCAACCAGGAGGGTGTATTGAAAAACTGTTTTTT. Protein sequence: CASSQPGGCIEKLFF.

This clonotype was seen ten or more times. The chain employs TRBV6-5 and TRBJ2-1, with D perhaps being TRBD1 or TRBD2 (5 bases each). Germline-derived CDR1 and CDR2 are MNHEY and SVGAGI. Trimming removed 6 bases at V and 15 bases at J, with 21 bases between. CDR3 length: 13 residues. The CDR3 DNA follows: TGTGCCAGCAGAGAAGTCGTTGGGGGAGTGTGGTTCTTC. It codes for CASREVVGGVWFF.

On this clonotype itself: Because it lacks the conserved phenylalanine or tryptophan at the end, this CDR3 is likely a read error. The gene calls are TRBV11-2 and TRBJ2-1, with 9 bases matching TRBD2. This CDR3 comprises 15 residues. Germline V gene lookup returns CDR1 SGHAT and CDR2 FQNNGV. CDR3: CTSRTGTSSYNEQFL. CDR3 DNA sequence: TGTACCAGCAGAACTGGGACTAGCAGCTACAATGAGCAGTTCCTC.

A note on this clonotype: A read error is possible here, since a much larger clone lies one base away. The rearrangement uses TRBV6-5 and TRBJ2-1; TRBD2 matches 12 bases. Germline V gene lookup returns CDR1 MNHEY and CDR2 SVGAGI. CDR3 length: 15 amino acids. CDR3 nucleotides: TGTGCCGGCAGTCGACTAGCGGGGGCCTACAATGAGCAGTTCTTC. It translates to CAGSRLAGAYNEQFF.

This clonotype was counted once. A much larger clone sits a single nucleotide away, making a read error possible. This sequence joins TRBV6-5 and TRBJ2-1, with 7 bases that match TRBD2. Germline V lookup: CDR1 MNHEY, CDR2 SVGAGI. The CDR3 is made up of 16 amino acids. The CDR3: CARRDSGQSSYNELFF. CDR3 DNA: TGTGCCCGAAGAGATAGCGGGCAGAGCTCCTACAATGAGCTGTTCTTC.

A remark on this clonotype: This may arise from a read error, as a much more abundant clone is one base away. The chain is built from TRBV6-6 and TRBJ2-1, with TRBD1 matching over 10 bases. Germline CDR1 and CDR2: MNHNY and SVGAGI (reference sequence). This CDR3 is built from 19 residues. J lost 5 bases, V lost 5 bases, and 18 bases had no gene match. The CDR3 nucleotides read TGTGCCAGCAGTCACTGGTTGGGACAGGGGTCCCCGATCAACAATGAGCAGTTCTTC. Its translation is CASSHWLGQGSPINNEQFF.

In this sample, this clonotype turned up once. A much larger clone differs from this one at a single base, so this may be a read error. The chain combines TRBV12-3 or TRBV12-4 with TRBJ2-7, with 7 bases matching TRBD2. V lost 6 bases and J lost 2; bases outside the gene matches: 7. The CDR3 has 14 amino acids. The CDR3 loop reads CASSESSGPYEQYF. In DNA, the CDR3 is TGTGCCAGCAGCGAGTCTAGCGGCCCCTACGAGCAGTACTTC.

This clonotype is a singleton in its sample. Sequence at one end of the junction differs from germline and may be a read error. The chain is built from TRBV11-2 and TRBJ1-1, with 7 bases lining up with TRBD1. CDR1 and CDR2 from the germline V gene are SGHAT and FQNNGV. The CDR3 sequence is 12 residues long. This CDR3 reads CANSRPDRESFF. CDR3 DNA: TGTGCCAACAGCCGGCCTGACAGGGAATCTTTCTTT.

The sample holds many counts of this clonotype. CDR3 in amino acids: CSVGGLAGRAWDNEQFF. DNA for the CDR3: TGCAGCGTTGGGGGACTAGCGGGAAGGGCTTGGGACAATGAGCAGTTCTTC. The rearrangement uses TRBV29-1 and TRBJ2-1; 13 bases fit TRBD2. Germline CDR1 and CDR2: SQVTM and ANQGSEA. This CDR3 contains 17 residues. Losses at the gene ends were 4 bases for V and 5 bases for J; bases not matched to a gene: 11.

This clonotype was detected ten times or more. The chain's CDR3 is CASRGLAAGEQFF. The CDR3 DNA is TGTGCCAGCAGAGGACTAGCGGCGGGAGAGCAGTTCTTC. The J gene is TRBJ2-1, the V gene TRBV6-1; TRBD2 agrees at 10 bases. CDR3 length: 13 amino acids. J was trimmed by 10 bases and V by 6 bases; bases with no gene match: 6. The germline V gene encodes CDR1 MNHNS and CDR2 SASEGT.